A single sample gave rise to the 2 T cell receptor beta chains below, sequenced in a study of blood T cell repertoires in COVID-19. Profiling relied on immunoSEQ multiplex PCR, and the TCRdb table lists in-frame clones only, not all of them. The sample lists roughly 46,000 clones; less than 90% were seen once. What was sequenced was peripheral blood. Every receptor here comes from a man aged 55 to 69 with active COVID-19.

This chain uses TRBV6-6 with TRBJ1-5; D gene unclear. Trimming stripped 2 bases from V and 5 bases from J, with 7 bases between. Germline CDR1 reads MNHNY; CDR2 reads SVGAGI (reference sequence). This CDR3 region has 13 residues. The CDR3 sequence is CASSYPGDQPQHF. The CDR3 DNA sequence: TGTGCCAGCAGTTACCCCGGAGATCAGCCCCAGCATTTT.

The CDR3 sequence: CASSLGLISNQPQHF. CDR3 nucleotide sequence: TGCGCCAGCAGCTTGGGGCTGATTAGCAATCAGCCCCAGCATTTT. J is TRBJ1-5 and V is TRBV5-1; D not resolved. V gave up 0 bases and J gave up 0 bases, with 7 bases separating them. The CDR3 is 15 amino acids. CDR1 and CDR2 from the germline V gene are SGHRS and YFSETQ. Combining the CDR3 with reference TRBV5-1 and TRBJ1-5 gives the whole variable domain KAGVTQTPRYLIKTRGQQVTLSCSPISGHRSVSWYQQTPGQGLQFLFEYFSETQRNKGNFPGRFSGRQFSNSRSEMNVSTLELGDSALYLCASSLGLISNQPQHFGDGTRLSIL.